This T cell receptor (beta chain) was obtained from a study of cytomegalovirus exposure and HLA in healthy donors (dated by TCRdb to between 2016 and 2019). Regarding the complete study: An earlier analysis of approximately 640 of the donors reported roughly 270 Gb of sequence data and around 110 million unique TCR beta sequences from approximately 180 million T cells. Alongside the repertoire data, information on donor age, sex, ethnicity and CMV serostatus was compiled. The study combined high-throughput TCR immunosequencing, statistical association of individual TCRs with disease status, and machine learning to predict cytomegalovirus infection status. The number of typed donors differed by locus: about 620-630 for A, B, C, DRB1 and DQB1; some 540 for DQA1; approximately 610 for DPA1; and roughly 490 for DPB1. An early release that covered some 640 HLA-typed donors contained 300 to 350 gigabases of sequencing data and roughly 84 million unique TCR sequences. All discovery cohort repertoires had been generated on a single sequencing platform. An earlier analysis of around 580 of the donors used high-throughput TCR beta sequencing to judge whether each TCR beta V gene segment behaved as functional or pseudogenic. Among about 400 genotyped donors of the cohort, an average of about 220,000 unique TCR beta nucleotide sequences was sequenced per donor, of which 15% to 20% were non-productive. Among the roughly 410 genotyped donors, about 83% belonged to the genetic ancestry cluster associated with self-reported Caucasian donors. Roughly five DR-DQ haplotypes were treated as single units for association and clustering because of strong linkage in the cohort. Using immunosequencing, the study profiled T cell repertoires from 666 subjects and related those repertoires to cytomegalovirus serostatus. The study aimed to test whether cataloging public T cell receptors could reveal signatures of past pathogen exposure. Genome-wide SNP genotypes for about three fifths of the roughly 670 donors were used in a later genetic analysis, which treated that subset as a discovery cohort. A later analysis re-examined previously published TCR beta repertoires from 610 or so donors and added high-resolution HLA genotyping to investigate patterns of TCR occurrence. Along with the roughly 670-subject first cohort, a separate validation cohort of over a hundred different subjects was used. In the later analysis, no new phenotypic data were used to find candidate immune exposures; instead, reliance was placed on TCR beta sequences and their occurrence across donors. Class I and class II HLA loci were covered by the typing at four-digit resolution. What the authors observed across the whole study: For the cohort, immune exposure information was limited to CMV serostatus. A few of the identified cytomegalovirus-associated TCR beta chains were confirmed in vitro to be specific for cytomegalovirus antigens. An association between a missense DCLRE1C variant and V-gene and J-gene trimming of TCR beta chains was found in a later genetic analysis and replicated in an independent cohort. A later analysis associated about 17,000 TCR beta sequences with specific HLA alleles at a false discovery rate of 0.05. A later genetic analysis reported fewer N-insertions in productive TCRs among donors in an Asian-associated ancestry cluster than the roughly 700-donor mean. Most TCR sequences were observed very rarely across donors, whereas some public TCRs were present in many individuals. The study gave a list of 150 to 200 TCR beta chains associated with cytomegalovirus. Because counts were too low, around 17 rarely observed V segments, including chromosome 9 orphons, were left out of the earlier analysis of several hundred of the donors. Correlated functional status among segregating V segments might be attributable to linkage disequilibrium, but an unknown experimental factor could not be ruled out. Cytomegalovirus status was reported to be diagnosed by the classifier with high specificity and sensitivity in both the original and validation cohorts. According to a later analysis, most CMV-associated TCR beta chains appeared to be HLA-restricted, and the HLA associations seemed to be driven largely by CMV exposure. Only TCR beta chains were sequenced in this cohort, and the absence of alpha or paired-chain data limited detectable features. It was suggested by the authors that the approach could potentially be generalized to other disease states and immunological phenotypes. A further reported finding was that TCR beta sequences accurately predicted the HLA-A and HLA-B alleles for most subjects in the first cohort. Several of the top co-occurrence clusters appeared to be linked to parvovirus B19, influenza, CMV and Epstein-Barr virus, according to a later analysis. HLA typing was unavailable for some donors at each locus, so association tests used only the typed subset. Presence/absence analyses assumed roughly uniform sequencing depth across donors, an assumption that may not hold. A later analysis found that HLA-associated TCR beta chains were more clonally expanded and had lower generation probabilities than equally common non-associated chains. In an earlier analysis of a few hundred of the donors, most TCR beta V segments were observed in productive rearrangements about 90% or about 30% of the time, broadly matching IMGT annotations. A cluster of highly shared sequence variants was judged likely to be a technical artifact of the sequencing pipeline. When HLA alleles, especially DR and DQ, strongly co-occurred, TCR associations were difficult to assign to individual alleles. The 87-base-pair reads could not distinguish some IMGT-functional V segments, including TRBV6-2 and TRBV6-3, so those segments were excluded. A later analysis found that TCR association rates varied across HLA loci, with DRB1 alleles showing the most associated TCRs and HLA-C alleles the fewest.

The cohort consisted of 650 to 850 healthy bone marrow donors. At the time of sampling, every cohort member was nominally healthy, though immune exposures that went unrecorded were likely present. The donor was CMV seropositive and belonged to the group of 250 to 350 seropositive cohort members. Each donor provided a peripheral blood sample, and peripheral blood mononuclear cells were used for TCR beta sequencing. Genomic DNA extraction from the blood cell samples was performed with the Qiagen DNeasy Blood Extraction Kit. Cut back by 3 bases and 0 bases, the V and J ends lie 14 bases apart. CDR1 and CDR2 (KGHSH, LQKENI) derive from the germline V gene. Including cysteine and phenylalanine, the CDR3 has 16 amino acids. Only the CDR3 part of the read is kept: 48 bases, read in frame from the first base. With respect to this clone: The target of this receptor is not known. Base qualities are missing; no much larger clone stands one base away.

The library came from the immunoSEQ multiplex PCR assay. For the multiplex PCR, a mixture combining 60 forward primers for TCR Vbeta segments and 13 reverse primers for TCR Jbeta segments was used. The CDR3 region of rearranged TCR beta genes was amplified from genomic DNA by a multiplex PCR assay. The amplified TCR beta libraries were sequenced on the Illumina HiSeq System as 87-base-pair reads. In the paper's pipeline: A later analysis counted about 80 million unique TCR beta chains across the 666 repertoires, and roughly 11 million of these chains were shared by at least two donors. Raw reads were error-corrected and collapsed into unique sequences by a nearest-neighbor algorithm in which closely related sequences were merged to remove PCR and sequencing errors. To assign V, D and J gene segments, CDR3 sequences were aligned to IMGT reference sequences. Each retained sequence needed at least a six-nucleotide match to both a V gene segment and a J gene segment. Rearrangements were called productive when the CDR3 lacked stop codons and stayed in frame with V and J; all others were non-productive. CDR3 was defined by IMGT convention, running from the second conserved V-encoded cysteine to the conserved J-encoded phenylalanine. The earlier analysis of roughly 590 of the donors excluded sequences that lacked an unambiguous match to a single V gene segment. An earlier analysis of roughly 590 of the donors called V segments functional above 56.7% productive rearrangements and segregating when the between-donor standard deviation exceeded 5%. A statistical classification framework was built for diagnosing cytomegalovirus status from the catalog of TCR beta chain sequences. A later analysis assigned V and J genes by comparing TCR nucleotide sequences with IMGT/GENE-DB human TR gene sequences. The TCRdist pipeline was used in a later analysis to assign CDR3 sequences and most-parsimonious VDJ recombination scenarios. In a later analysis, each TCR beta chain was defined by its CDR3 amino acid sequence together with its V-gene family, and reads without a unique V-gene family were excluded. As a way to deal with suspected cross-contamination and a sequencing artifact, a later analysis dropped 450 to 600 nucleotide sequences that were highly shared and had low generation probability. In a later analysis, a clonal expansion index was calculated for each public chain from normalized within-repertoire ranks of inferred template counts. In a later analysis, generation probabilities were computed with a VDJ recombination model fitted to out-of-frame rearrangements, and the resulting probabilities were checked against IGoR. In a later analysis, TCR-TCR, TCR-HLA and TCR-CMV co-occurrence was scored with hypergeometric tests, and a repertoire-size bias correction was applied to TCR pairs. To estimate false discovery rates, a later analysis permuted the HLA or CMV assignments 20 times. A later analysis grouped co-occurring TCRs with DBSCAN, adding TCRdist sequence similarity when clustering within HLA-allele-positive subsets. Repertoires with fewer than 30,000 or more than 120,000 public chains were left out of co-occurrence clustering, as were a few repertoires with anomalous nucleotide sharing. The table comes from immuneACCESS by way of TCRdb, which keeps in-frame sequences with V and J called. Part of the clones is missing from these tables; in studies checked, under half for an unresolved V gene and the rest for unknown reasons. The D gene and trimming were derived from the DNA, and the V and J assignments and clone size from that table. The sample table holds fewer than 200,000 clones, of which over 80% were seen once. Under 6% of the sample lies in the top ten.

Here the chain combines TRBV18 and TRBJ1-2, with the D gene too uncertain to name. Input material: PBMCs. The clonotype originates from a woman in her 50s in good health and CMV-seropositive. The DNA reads TGTGCCAGCTCACCGGGTGTCACAGTATCTAACTATGGCTACACCTTC. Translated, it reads CASSPGVTVSNYGYTF.